This T cell receptor beta chain is from a study of T cells in Graves' hyperthyroidism and ophthalmopathy. Used for diagnoses were clinical symptoms, serum thyroxine and TRAb, thyroid ultrasound and orbital computed tomography. With respect to this clonotype: Its antigen is as yet unknown.

The TCR beta CDR3 regions underwent amplification using RNA transcripts as the source. HTBI primers were employed in a first-round RT-PCR of the TCR CDR3. TCRdb called the multiplex PCR reads again in MiXCR, with one record for every CDR3 protein. Counted here are roughly 530,000 distinct CDR3 sequences, roughly a sixth occurring once; the ten biggest clones make up 17%. Findings and limits, study-wide: From stable hyperthyroidism, ophthalmopathy was separated by a 13 V-J model. Blood also held most thyroid clonotypes expanded beyond 0.001. The model made its ophthalmopathy prediction, and onset followed a median approximately six months later.

This clonotype was sampled from a woman aged 18 to 35 with Graves' ophthalmopathy. Sequencing was performed on blood.

CDR3 loop: CASSDGTGFNEQFF. CDR3 DNA sequence: TGTGCCAGCAGCGACGGGACAGGGTTTAATGAGCAGTTCTTC. This chain connects TRBV7-9 to TRBJ2-1; 9 bases agree with TRBD1. The CDR3 has 14 residues. V shed 5 bases, J shed 7 bases, and the junction held 6 bases outside the gene matches. CDR1 and CDR2 from the germline V gene are SEHNR and FQNEAQ (reference sequence).